A selection of T cell receptor beta chains follows, all from one sample in a study of blood T cell repertoires in COVID-19. TCRdb keeps only in-frame clones here, not all; method: immunoSEQ multiplex PCR. Of about 140,000 clones in the sample, about 87% were seen once. The material sequenced was peripheral blood. These receptors all come from a woman between 50 and 59 years old with acute or convalescent COVID-19. The CDR3 runs from the conserved cysteine through the conserved F or W. Clone size, where shown, is once, few, many, or a class for clones that have expanded.

clone size: NA; J gene: TRBJ1-2; V gene: TRBV7-8; CDR3 protein: CASSFQGGYGYTF
clone size: NA; J gene: TRBJ1-2; V gene: TRBV27; CDR3 protein: CASRLTGTYGYTF
clone size: once; J gene: TRBJ2-1; V gene: TRBV3-1/TRBV3-2; CDR3 protein: CASSPRNYNEQFF
clone size: NA; J gene: TRBJ1-4; V gene: TRBV2; CDR3 protein: CASSEQVLRREKLFF
clone size: NA; J gene: TRBJ2-2; V gene: TRBV29-1; CDR3 protein: CSGGTGPTGELFF
clone size: NA; J gene: TRBJ1-1; V gene: TRBV14; CDR3 protein: CASSQAPRGTEAFF
clone size: NA; J gene: TRBJ2-1; V gene: TRBV5-1; CDR3 protein: CASSPSLSTSYHSYNEQFF
clone size: NA; J gene: TRBJ1-2; V gene: TRBV19; CDR3 protein: CASSIDGSPYGYTF
clone size: NA; J gene: TRBJ2-1; V gene: TRBV7-2; CDR3 protein: CASSISGSPYNEQFF
clone size: NA; J gene: TRBJ1-2; V gene: TRBV19; CDR3 protein: CASSPRTYGYTF
clone size: NA; J gene: TRBJ2-7; V gene: TRBV28; CDR3 protein: CASSPGGGPSYEQYF
clone size: NA; J gene: TRBJ2-2; V gene: TRBV18; CDR3 protein: CASSPPRGRGTGELFF
clone size: NA; J gene: TRBJ1-2; V gene: TRBV5-1; CDR3 protein: CASNPDRPDYGYTF
clone size: NA; J gene: TRBJ2-2; V gene: TRBV5-1; CDR3 protein: CASSLVQRTGELFF
clone size: NA; J gene: TRBJ2-7; V gene: TRBV10-1; CDR3 protein: CASIWLASYEQYF
clone size: NA; J gene: TRBJ2-7; V gene: TRBV5-1; CDR3 protein: CASKREEGSYEQYF
clone size: NA; J gene: TRBJ2-1; V gene: TRBV19; CDR3 protein: CASSAPVSYNEQFF
clone size: NA; J gene: TRBJ2-5; V gene: TRBV24-1; CDR3 protein: CATSVARDSQETQYF
clone size: NA; J gene: TRBJ2-7; V gene: TRBV5-6; CDR3 protein: CASSLPGLAAYEQYF
clone size: NA; J gene: TRBJ1-5; V gene: TRBV2; CDR3 protein: CASSEDRITRSNQPQHF
clone size: NA; J gene: TRBJ2-1; V gene: TRBV4-2; CDR3 protein: CASSQEESSGSWGSYNEQFF
clone size: NA; J gene: TRBJ1-1; V gene: TRBV7-2; CDR3 protein: CASSYVGPSRNTEAFF
clone size: NA; J gene: TRBJ2-3; V gene: TRBV2; CDR3 protein: CASSDPSGSITDTQYF
clone size: NA; J gene: TRBJ1-1; V gene: TRBV28; CDR3 protein: CASQNRGMNTEAFF
clone size: NA; J gene: TRBJ2-1; V gene: TRBV7-2; CDR3 protein: CASSLGLAGVNEQFF
clone size: NA; J gene: TRBJ1-1; V gene: TRBV30; CDR3 protein: CAWSFSLDTEAFF
clone size: NA; J gene: TRBJ2-3; V gene: TRBV24-1; CDR3 protein: CATGTSFVDTQYF
clone size: NA; J gene: TRBJ1-2; V gene: TRBV7-9; CDR3 protein: CASSLGANTYGYTF
clone size: NA; J gene: TRBJ1-1; V gene: TRBV7-9; CDR3 protein: CASSLAPGRGANTEAFF
clone size: NA; J gene: TRBJ1-1; V gene: TRBV5-1; CDR3 protein: CASSGQPYSPNTEAFF
clone size: NA; J gene: TRBJ2-5; V gene: TRBV18; CDR3 protein: CASSPQNSLSETQYF
clone size: NA; J gene: TRBJ2-1; V gene: TRBV19; CDR3 protein: CASSPRAGGPYNEQFF
clone size: NA; J gene: TRBJ1-4; V gene: TRBV30; CDR3 protein: CAYDRGGEKLFF
clone size: NA; J gene: TRBJ2-2; V gene: TRBV7-9; CDR3 protein: CASSSLAGVSGELFF
clone size: NA; J gene: TRBJ1-4; V gene: TRBV2; CDR3 protein: CASRVGAVEKLFF
clone size: few; J gene: TRBJ1-2; V gene: TRBV28; CDR3 protein: CASSYKGRGYTF
clone size: once; J gene: TRBJ2-2; V gene: TRBV5-1; CDR3 protein: CASSLYGELFF
clone size: NA; J gene: TRBJ1-4; V gene: TRBV4-2; CDR3 protein: CASSQELGQFNEKLFF
clone size: few; J gene: TRBJ2-7; V gene: TRBV3-1/TRBV3-2; CDR3 protein: CASSQVPGQGVYEQYF
clone size: NA; J gene: TRBJ2-7; V gene: TRBV10-1; CDR3 protein: CASPWALGSSYEQYF
clone size: NA; J gene: TRBJ1-4; V gene: TRBV15; CDR3 protein: CATSRDYPDTNEKLFF